These 5 T cell receptor beta chains came from one sample sequenced in a study of Ad26.COV2.S vaccination and SARS-CoV-2 variants (dated by TCRdb to the early 2020s). The sample's treatment or condition label, in plain terms: 15 to 20 received Ad26.COV2.S at low or high dose, single or two shots; several received placebo; per-sample allocation not given. For vaccine and placebo recipients, repertoires were sequenced using samples collected on day 63 after the first injection. Library preparation employed the immunoSEQ multiplex PCR assay. As stored in TCRdb, this immuneACCESS dataset retains in-frame rearrangements with V and J assigned. A fraction of the clones does not appear; measured against another copy, unresolved V genes explain less than half of the discrepancy, and the remainder lacks a known reason. The sample table records about 440,000 clones; 90% of these occur just once. The top ten hold approximately 4.3% of the sample.

Sequenced here: peripheral blood, sampled in a trial of Ad26.COV2.S vaccine versus placebo. The receptors stem from a person aged 18-60 years who received the Ad26.COV2.S COVID-19 vaccine or a placebo.

The chain employs TRBV7-9 and TRBJ1-6; no definite D call. CDR3 length: 16 residues. Germline loops: CDR1 SEHNR, CDR2 FQNEAQ (reference sequence). Trimming left V 2 bases short and J 9 bases short, with 17 bases between. The CDR3 loop is CASSLLSPGAVSPLHF. The CDR3 bases are TGTGCCAGCAGCTTACTCTCCCCAGGAGCTGTTTCACCCCTCCACTTT. Filled out from reference TRBV7-9 and TRBJ1-6, the complete variable domain reads DTGVSQNPRHKITKRGQNVTFRCDPISEHNRLYWYRQTLGQGPEFLTYFQNEAQLEKSRLLSDRFSAERPKGSFSTLEIQRTEQGDSAMYLCASSLLSPGAVSPLHFGNGTRLTVT.

J is TRBJ1-5 and V is TRBV3-1 (or the pseudogene TRBV3-2); D call uncertain. V lost 0 bases, J lost 2 bases, and 8 bases lay in between. This CDR3 has 15 residues. Germline V gene sequence: CDR1 LGHDT, CDR2 YNNKEL (reference sequence). DNA for the CDR3: TGTGCCAGCAGCCAAGATTACAGCGGCAATCAGCCCCAGCATTTT. This codes for CASSQDYSGNQPQHF.

The chain joins TRBV27 to TRBJ2-1; D not resolved. Trimming shortened V by 4 bases and J by 7 bases, and 26 bases separated the two germline ends. Germline V gene sequence: CDR1 MNHEY, CDR2 SMNVEV (reference sequence). The CDR3 covers 18 residues. In DNA, the CDR3 is TGTGCCAGCAGTTCCACACCTCTCCCCAGAACCTTTGGGAATGAGCAGTTCTTC. This gives the protein CASSSTPLPRTFGNEQFF.

The chain recombines TRBV3-1 (or the pseudogene TRBV3-2) with TRBJ2-4, with D perhaps being TRBD1 or TRBD2 (5 bases each). This CDR3 comprises 16 residues. Trimming removed 4 bases from V and 1 base from J, with 14 bases in between. The germline V gene has CDR1 LGHDT and CDR2 YNNKEL (reference sequence). The CDR3 protein is CASSLREGGAKNIQYF. The CDR3 DNA is TGTGCCAGCAGCCTCAGGGAAGGCGGGGCCAAAAACATTCAGTACTTC.

V is TRBV9 and J is TRBJ2-2; 10 bases fit TRBD2. In germline, CDR1 is SGDLS, CDR2 YYNGEE. J gave up 3 bases and V 5 bases, and 16 bases lay outside the gene matches. The CDR3 has 19 amino acids. This chain's CDR3 is CASSDPGLAATSDTGELFF. CDR3 sequence (DNA): TGTGCCAGCAGTGACCCAGGACTAGCGGCTACCTCGGACACCGGGGAGCTGTTTTTT.